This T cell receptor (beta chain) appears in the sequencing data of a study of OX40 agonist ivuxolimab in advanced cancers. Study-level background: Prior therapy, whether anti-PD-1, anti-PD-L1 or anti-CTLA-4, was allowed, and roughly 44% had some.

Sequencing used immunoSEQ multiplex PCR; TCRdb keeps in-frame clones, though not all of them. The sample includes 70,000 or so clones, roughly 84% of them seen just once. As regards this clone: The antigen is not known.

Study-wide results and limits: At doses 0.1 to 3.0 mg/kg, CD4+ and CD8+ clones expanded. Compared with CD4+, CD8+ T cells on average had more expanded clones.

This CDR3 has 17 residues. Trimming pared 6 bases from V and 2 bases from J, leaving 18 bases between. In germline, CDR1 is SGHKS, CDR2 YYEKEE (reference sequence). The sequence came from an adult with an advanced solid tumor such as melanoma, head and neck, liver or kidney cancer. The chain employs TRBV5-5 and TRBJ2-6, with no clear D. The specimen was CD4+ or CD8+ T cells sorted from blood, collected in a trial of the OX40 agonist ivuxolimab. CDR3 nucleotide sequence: TGTGCCAGCACCTCAAGGGTATGGGCCGCTGGGGCCAACGTCCTGACTTTC. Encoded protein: CASTSRVWAAGANVLTF.